The sequence of this T cell receptor (beta chain) was determined in a study of beta chain features in type 1 diabetes. Study-wide results and caveats: Moderate but significant shortening of TCRB CDR3s was recorded in all four CD4+ subsets from Type 1 diabetes patients.

The V gene end was trimmed by 5 bases and the J gene end by 1 base; junction bases not matched to a gene: 4. CDR3 length: 15 amino acids. Germline V gene lookup returns CDR1 SGHTA and CDR2 FQGNSA. As every portion of the isolated RNA was reverse transcribed, the sequencing read expressed TCRB transcripts. The table came from immunoSEQ multiplex PCR; TCRdb's copy has only in-frame clones and leaves some out. The sample lists fewer than 650,000 clones, about a sixth occurring once. This clone was found a few times. The target antigen is unknown. The material sequenced was naive CD4+ T cells from blood. The V call is TRBV7-2, the J call TRBJ1-3; 8 nucleotides align to TRBD1. The TCR sequence derives from a man between 18 and 29 years old in good health. CDR3 amino acids: CASSETGVSGNTIYF. CDR3 nucleotides: TGTGCCAGCAGCGAGACAGGGGTTTCTGGAAACACCATATATTTT.